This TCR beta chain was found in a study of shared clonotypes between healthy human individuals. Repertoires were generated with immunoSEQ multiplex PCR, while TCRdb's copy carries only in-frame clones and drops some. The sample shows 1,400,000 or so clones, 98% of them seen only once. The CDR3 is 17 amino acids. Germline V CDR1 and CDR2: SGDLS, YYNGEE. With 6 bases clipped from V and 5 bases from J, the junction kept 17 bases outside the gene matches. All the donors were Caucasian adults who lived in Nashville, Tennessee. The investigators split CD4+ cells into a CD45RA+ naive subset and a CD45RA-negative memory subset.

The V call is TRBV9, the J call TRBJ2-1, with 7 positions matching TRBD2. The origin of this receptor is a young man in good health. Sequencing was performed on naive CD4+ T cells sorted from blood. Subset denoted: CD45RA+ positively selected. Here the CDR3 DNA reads TGTGCCAGCACCCGTAATGCTTTGGCGGGGGAAAACAATGAGCAGTTCTTC. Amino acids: CASTRNALAGENNEQFF.